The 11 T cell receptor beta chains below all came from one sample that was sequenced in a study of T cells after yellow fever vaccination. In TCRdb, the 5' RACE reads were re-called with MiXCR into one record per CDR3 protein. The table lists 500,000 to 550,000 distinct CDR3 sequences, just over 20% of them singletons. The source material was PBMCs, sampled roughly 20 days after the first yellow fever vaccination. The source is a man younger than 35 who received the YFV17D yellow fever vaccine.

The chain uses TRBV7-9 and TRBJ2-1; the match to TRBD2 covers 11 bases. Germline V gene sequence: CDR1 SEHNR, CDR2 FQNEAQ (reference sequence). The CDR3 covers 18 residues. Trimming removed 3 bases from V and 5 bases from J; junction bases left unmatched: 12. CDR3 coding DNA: TGTGCCAGCAGCTTCCTCACTTCCGGGACTAGCGGAGACAATGAGCAGTTCTTC. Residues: CASSFLTSGTSGDNEQFF.

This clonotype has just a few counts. DNA of the CDR3: TGCGCCAGCAGCTTGGAGGTTCTCGCGGGGGCAGATACGCAGTATTTT. It yields the protein CASSLEVLAGADTQYF. J is TRBJ2-3 and V is TRBV5-1; 7 bases are a match to TRBD2. This CDR3 has 16 residues. The J segment lost 4 bases and the V segment lost 0 bases, leaving 8 bases of the junction unmatched. Germline lookup yields CDR1 SGHRS and CDR2 YFSETQ. The variable domain in full, with the rest retrieved from reference TRBV5-1 and TRBJ2-3, is KAGVTQTPRYLIKTRGQQVTLSCSPISGHRSVSWYQQTPGQGLQFLFEYFSETQRNKGNFPGRFSGRQFSNSRSEMNVSTLELGDSALYLCASSLEVLAGADTQYFGPGTRLTVL.

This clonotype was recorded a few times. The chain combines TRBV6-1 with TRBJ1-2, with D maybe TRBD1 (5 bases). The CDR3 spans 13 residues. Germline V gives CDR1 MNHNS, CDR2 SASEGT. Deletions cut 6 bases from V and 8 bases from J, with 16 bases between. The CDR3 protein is CASRPVDRGGYTF. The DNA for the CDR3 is TGTGCCAGCAGACCGGTCGACAGAGGCGGCTACACCTTC.

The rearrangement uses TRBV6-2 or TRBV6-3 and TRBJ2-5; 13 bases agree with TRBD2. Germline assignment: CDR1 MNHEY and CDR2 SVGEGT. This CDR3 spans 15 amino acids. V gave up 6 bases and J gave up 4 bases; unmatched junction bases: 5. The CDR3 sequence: CASSRTSGGSETQYF. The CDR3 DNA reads TGTGCCAGCAGCCGGACTAGCGGGGGTTCAGAGACCCAGTACTTC.

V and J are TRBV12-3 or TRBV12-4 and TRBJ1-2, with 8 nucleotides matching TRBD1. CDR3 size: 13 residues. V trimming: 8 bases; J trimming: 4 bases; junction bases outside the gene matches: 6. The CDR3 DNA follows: TGTGCCAGCGCCCAGGGGGCCGGCTATGGCTACACCTTC. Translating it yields CASAQGAGYGYTF.

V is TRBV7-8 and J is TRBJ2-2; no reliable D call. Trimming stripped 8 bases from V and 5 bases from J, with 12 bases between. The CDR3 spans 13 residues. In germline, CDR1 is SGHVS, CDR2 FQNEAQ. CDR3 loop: CASCPGGTGELFF. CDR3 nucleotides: TGTGCCAGCTGCCCCGGTGGGACCGGGGAGCTGTTTTTT.

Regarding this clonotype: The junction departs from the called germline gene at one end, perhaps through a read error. The CDR3 DNA sequence: TGTGCCAGCAGCTTGGCCCATCAACCCAACAATGAAGCTTTCTTT. It yields the protein CASSLAHQPNNEAFF. V is TRBV5-4 and J is TRBJ1-1; D gene uncertain. The germline gives CDR1 SGHNT, CDR2 YYREEE (reference sequence). CDR3 length: 15 amino acids.

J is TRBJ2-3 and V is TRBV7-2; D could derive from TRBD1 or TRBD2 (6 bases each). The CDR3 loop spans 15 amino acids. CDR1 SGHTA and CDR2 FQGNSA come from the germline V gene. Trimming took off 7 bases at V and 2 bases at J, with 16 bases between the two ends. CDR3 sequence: CASKPQTGATDTQYF. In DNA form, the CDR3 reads TGTGCCAGCAAACCCCAAACGGGGGCCACAGATACGCAGTATTTT.

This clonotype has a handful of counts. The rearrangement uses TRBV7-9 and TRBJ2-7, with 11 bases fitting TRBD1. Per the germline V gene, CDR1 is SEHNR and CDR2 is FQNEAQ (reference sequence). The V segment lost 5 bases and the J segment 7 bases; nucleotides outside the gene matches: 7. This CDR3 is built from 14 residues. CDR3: CASSPGQGAVEQYV. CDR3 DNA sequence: TGTGCCAGCAGCCCCGGACAGGGGGCAGTTGAGCAGTACGTC.

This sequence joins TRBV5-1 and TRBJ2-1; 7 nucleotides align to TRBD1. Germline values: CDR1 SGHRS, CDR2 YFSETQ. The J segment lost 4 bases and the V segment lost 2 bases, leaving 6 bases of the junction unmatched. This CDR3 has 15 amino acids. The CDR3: CASSFAQGVYNEQFF. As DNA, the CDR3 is TGCGCCAGCAGCTTCGCCCAGGGGGTGTACAATGAGCAGTTCTTC.

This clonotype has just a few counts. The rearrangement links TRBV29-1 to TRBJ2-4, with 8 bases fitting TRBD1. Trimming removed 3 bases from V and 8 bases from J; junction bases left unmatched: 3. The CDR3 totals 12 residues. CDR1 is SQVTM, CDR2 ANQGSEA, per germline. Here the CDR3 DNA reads TGCAGCGTTGAGGGACAGGAATACATTCAGTACTTC. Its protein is CSVEGQEYIQYF.